One T cell receptor (beta chain) is described in this entry. This CDR3 is 18 amino acids long. J lost 0 bases, V lost 0 bases, and 7 bases had no gene match. The germline CDR1 and CDR2 sequences are WNHNN and SYGVQD (reference sequence). Per the original data handling: Estimation of nucleated cell counts relied on the amplification of reference gene primers. Only in-frame clones appear in the TCRdb table, and some are missing; sequencing was by immunoSEQ multiplex PCR. The DNA gave D and trimming, while V, J and clone size come from that table. The sample holds some 270,000 clones, roughly 89% seen once. The data are from a study of blood T cell repertoires in COVID-19. Across the whole study: COVID-19 samples collected from the United States, Italy and Spain covered acute and convalescent phases. T cells, B-cell-depleted T cells, or PBMCs provided the cDNA or gDNA that served as material.

The receptor was isolated from a woman in her thirties or forties who had recovered from COVID-19. The V gene is TRBV10-1, the J gene TRBJ1-5; the match to TRBD1 covers 8 bases. Specimen: peripheral blood. The CDR3 DNA sequence: TGCGCCAGCAGTGAGTCGACAGGGGAGGGTTATAGCAATCAGCCCCAGCATTTT. Protein product: CASSESTGEGYSNQPQHF.